The 5 T cell receptor beta chains below come from one sample, sequenced in a study of cytomegalovirus exposure and HLA in healthy donors. PCR used 60 Vbeta primers and 13 Jbeta primers. Clones were read by immunoSEQ multiplex PCR, and TCRdb kept only the in-frame ones, dropping some. The sample yields 160,000 or so clones, roughly four fifths seen once. Material: PBMCs. These receptors were taken from a woman in her 40s in good health and CMV-seronegative.

The chain carries TRBV7-9 and TRBJ1-2, with 9 positions matching TRBD1. This CDR3 spans 16 amino acids. The ends lost 5 bases at V and 6 bases at J; junction bases unmatched: 13. CDR1 and CDR2 (germline): SEHNR, FQNEAQ (reference sequence). The CDR3 here is CASSRQPGQGLDGYTF. Written as DNA, the CDR3 is TGTGCCAGCAGCCGACAGCCGGGACAGGGACTGGATGGCTACACCTTC. The whole variable domain, remainder taken from reference TRBV7-9 and TRBJ1-2, is DTGVSQNPRHKITKRGQNVTFRCDPISEHNRLYWYRQTLGQGPEFLTYFQNEAQLEKSRLLSDRFSAERPKGSFSTLEIQRTEQGDSAMYLCASSRQPGQGLDGYTFGSGTRLTVV.

The chain employs TRBV29-1 and TRBJ1-1; D is undetermined. Trimming left V 5 bases short and J 8 bases short, with 15 bases between. CDR3 length: 12 residues. Germline V gene data show CDR1 as SQVTM and CDR2 as ANQGSEA. The CDR3 sequence: CSVSRLTGEAFF. CDR3 DNA sequence: TGCAGCGTTTCCCGACTCACTGGAGAAGCTTTCTTT.

The chain joins TRBV5-1 to TRBJ2-1, with 9 bases matching TRBD2. The ends lost 0 bases at V and 9 bases at J; junction bases unmatched: 7. This CDR3 comprises 15 residues. Germline V lookup: CDR1 SGHRS, CDR2 YFSETQ. Here the CDR3 reads CASSLEAGGPFEQFF. The CDR3 DNA follows: TGCGCCAGCAGCTTGGAGGCGGGGGGGCCGTTTGAGCAGTTCTTC.

This rearrangement joins TRBV5-4 to TRBJ2-1; 11 bases map to TRBD2. V shed 2 bases and J 6 bases; nucleotides not matched to a gene: 4. This CDR3 region has 15 residues. The germline V gene has CDR1 SGHNT and CDR2 YYREEE (reference sequence). The CDR3 bases are TGTGCCAGCAGCTTTAGCGGGGGGGCCCTCAATGAGCAGTTCTTC. Protein: CASSFSGGALNEQFF.

V is TRBV5-1 and J is TRBJ2-7; D possibly corresponds to TRBD2 (7 bases). The V gene's germline CDR1 is SGHRS and CDR2 YFSETQ. V gave up 3 bases and J gave up 2 bases, with 12 bases separating them. This CDR3 has 14 residues. This CDR3 is CASSSRGATYEQYF. The CDR3 nucleotides are TGCGCCAGCAGCTCCCGGGGGGCAACCTACGAGCAGTACTTC.